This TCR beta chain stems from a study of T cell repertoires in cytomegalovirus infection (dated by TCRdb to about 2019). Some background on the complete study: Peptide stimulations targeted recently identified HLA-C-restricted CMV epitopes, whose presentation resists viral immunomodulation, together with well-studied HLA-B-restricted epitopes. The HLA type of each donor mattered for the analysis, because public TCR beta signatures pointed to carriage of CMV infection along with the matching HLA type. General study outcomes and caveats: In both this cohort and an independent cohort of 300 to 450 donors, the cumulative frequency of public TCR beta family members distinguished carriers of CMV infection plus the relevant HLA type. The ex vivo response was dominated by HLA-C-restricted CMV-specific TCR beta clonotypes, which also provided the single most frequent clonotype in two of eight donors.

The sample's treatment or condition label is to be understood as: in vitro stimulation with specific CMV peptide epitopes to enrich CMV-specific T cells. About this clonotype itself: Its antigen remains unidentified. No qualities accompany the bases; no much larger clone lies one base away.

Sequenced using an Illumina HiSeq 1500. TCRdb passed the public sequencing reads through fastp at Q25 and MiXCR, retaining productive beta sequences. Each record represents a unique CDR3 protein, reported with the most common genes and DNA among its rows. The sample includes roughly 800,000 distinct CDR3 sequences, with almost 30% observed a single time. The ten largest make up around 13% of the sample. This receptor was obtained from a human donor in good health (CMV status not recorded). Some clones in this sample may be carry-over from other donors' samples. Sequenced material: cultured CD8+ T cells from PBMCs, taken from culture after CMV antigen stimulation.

The CDR3 sequence is CSARTPGQGTEAFF. The sequenced DNA: TGCAGTGCTAGGACCCCGGGACAGGGAACTGAAGCTTTCTTT. The chain is assembled from TRBV20-1 and TRBJ1-1; TRBD1 aligns with 9 central bases. CDR1 DFQATT and CDR2 SNEGSKA are derived from the germline V gene (reference sequence). From its cysteine to its phenylalanine, the CDR3 spans 14 amino acids. Left in the record is the CDR3 DNA by itself, 42 bases read in frame from the first base. V ends up 3 bases short and J 5 bases short, with an unmatched junction base count of 7.